Listed here are 2 T cell receptor beta chains from one sample, sequenced in a study of T cell changes during pregnancy in multiple sclerosis. Produced via immunoSEQ multiplex PCR; TCRdb's table is partial and in-frame only. The data show tens of thousands of clones, 75% to 95% seen once. The sample consisted of CD4+ T cells from peripheral blood mononuclear cells, taken in the third trimester of pregnancy. These receptors all stem from a female donor in good health, enrolled as a control in a pregnancy study.

The CDR3 region is CATSRGGQEHYGYTF. In DNA, the CDR3 is TGTGCCACCAGCAGGGGCGGACAGGAGCACTATGGCTACACCTTC. The rearrangement uses TRBV15 and TRBJ1-2; TRBD1 matches at 7 bases. V shed 3 bases, J shed 3 bases, and the junction held 7 bases outside the gene matches. Germline V gene lookup returns CDR1 LNHNV and CDR2 YYDKDF (reference sequence). The length of the CDR3 is 15 residues.

The chain has TRBV7-2 and TRBJ2-7; D is possibly TRBD2 (7 bases). The CDR3 consists of 16 residues. Trimming took 5 bases from V and 5 from J, leaving 22 bases between them. Germline V CDR1 and CDR2: SGHTA, FQGNSA. DNA of the CDR3: TGTGCCAGCAGCCCCCCGGGTTTGGGAGGGGGGAACGAGCAGTACTTC. Its protein product is CASSPPGLGGGNEQYF.